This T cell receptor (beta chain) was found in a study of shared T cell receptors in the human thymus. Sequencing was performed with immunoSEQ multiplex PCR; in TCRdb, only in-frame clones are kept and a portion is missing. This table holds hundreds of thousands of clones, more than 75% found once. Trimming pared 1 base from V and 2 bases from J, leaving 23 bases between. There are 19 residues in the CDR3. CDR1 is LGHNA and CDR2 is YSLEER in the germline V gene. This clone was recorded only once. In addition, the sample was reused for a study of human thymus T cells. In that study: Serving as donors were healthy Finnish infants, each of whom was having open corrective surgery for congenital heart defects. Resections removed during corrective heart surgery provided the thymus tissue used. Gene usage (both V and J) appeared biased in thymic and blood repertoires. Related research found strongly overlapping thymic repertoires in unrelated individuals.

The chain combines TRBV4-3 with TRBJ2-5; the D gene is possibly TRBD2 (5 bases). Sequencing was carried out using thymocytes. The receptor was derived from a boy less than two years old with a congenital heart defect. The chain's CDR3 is CASSQGIYRGEVRQETQYF. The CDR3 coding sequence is TGCGCCAGCAGCCAAGGTATTTATCGGGGAGAGGTTCGGCAAGAGACCCAGTACTTC.